A single sample gave rise to the 12 T cell receptor beta chains below, sequenced in a study of blood T cell repertoires in COVID-19. Generated by immunoSEQ multiplex PCR, the TCRdb table keeps only in-frame clones and is missing some. The sample lists 150,000 to 200,000 clones; approximately 91% were seen once. Sample: peripheral blood. These receptors originate from a young man with acute or convalescent COVID-19.

The CDR3 region has the DNA TGTGCCAGCAGCTCCTCCGGGGGGAAGGGCCGTACCTACAATGAGCAGTTCTTC. Amino acids: CASSSSGGKGRTYNEQFF. The chain recombines TRBV7-8 with TRBJ2-1; TRBD2 aligns across 7 bases. After removal of 4 bases from V and 2 bases from J, the junction contained 14 bases not matched to a gene. CDR3 length: 18 amino acids. Germline V gene data show CDR1 as SGHVS and CDR2 as FQNEAQ. The variable domain in full, completed from reference TRBV7-8 and TRBJ2-1, reads GAGVSQSPRYKVAKRGQDVALRCDPISGHVSLFWYQQALGQGPEFLTYFQNEAQLDKSGLPSDRFFAERPEGSVSTLKIQRTQQEDSAVYLCASSSSGGKGRTYNEQFFGPGTRLTVL.

This clone has only a few counts. For the CDR3, the DNA is TGTGCCAGCAGCCCTAGGACAGCGACTAATTCACCCCTCCACTTT. Translating it yields CASSPRTATNSPLHF. The chain employs TRBV9 and TRBJ1-6; tentatively, D is TRBD1 (6 bases). The V end was cut by 4 bases, the J end by 6 bases, with 14 bases between. Germline V lookup: CDR1 SGDLS, CDR2 YYNGEE. The length of the CDR3 is 15 residues. The full variable domain, its missing parts supplied by reference TRBV9 and TRBJ1-6, is DSGVTQTPKHLITATGQRVTLRCSPRSGDLSVYWYQQSLDQGLQFLIQYYNGEERAKGNILERFSAQQFPDLHSELNLSSLELGDSALYFCASSPRTATNSPLHFGNGTRLTVT.

Only a few counts were recorded for this clone. This rearrangement joins TRBV3-1 (or the pseudogene TRBV3-2) to TRBJ1-2, with no clear D. V lost 0 bases and J lost 8, with 10 bases in between. Germline V CDR1 and CDR2: LGHDT, YNNKEL (reference sequence). The CDR3 contains 13 residues. The CDR3 DNA sequence: TGTGCCAGCAGCCAAGAGCGCTTAGAGGGCTACACCTTC. This sequence encodes CASSQERLEGYTF.

The chain joins TRBV6-1 to TRBJ2-2, with D tentatively TRBD1 (5 bases). CDR1 and CDR2 from the germline V gene are MNHNS and SASEGT. This CDR3 contains 14 residues. V was shortened by 3 bases and J by 1 base, with 6 bases between the two germline ends. The CDR3 DNA reads as TGTGCCAGCAGTGAGGGGCGGAACACCGGGGAGCTGTTTTTT. As protein: CASSEGRNTGELFF.

This chain joins TRBV5-6 and TRBJ1-4; D uncertain. Germline-derived CDR1 and CDR2 are SGHDT and YYEEEE. V was shortened by 1 base and J by 5 bases, with 15 bases between the two germline ends. This CDR3 contains 16 residues. The CDR3 loop is CASSLLTFPPNEKLFF. DNA of the CDR3: TGTGCCAGCAGCTTGTTGACATTCCCTCCAAATGAAAAACTGTTTTTT.

J is TRBJ2-2 and V is TRBV5-1, with 10 positions matching TRBD1. CDR1 and CDR2 from the germline V gene are SGHRS and YFSETQ. J lost 2 bases, V lost 4 bases, and 5 bases had no gene match. The CDR3 is made up of 16 amino acids. In nucleotides, the CDR3 is TGCGCCAGCAGCCCCGGGACAGGGGCCAACACCGGGGAGCTGTTTTTT. Encoded protein: CASSPGTGANTGELFF.

This clone was seen only once. CDR3: CASSPTGHQNTEAFF. CDR3 DNA: TGTGCCAGCAGCCCCACGGGACATCAGAACACTGAAGCTTTCTTT. The V gene is TRBV9, the J gene TRBJ1-1; tentative D call: TRBD1 (6 bases). V was shortened by 4 bases and J by 1 base, with 14 bases between the two germline ends. Germline lookup yields CDR1 SGDLS and CDR2 YYNGEE. The CDR3 extends over 15 amino acids.

The table lists this clone with a count of one. The CDR3 DNA sequence: TGTGCCAGCACCCGGACAGGGGTGAACACTGAAGCTTTCTTT. It encodes CASTRTGVNTEAFF. The chain couples TRBV6-5 to TRBJ1-1; TRBD1 matches at 9 bases. The CDR3 extends over 14 amino acids. The V gene's germline CDR1 is MNHEY and CDR2 SVGAGI. The junction had 3 bases not matched to a gene; V was cut back by 7 bases and J by 0 bases.

CDR3 residues: CASSQADSLLPTSQYF. DNA for the CDR3: TGCGCCAGCAGCCAAGCGGACAGCCTTCTTCCTACGAGTCAGTACTTC. The rearrangement links TRBV4-1 to TRBJ2-7, with D perhaps TRBD1 (6 bases). This CDR3 comprises 16 residues. V was clipped by 1 base and J by 10 bases, with 23 bases between them. Germline V lookup: CDR1 MGHRA, CDR2 YSYEKL.

As regards this clone: The junction does not match germline at one end; this may be a read error. The chain employs TRBV5-1 and TRBJ2-6, with 8 positions matching TRBD2. Germline V gene data show CDR1 as SGHRS and CDR2 as YFSETQ. The CDR3 has 13 residues. CDR3 nucleotide sequence: TGCGCCAGCAGCCCCGGGGGGGACAACGTCCTGACTTTC. Translating it yields CASSPGGDNVLTF.

Notes on this clone: The junction departs from the called germline gene at one end, perhaps through a read error. V is TRBV7-9 and J is TRBJ1-1; 9 bases map to TRBD1. The CDR3 contains 13 residues. Germline V lookup: CDR1 SEHNR, CDR2 FQNEAQ (reference sequence). CDR3 DNA: TGTGCCAGCAGCTTAAGGACAGGGGCTGAGGCTTTCTTT. Amino acids: CASSLRTGAEAFF.

The chain carries TRBV30 and TRBJ1-5; tentative D call: TRBD1 (6 bases). Trimming removed 0 bases at V and 6 bases at J, with 15 bases between. The CDR3 runs 15 residues. CDR1 is GTSNPN and CDR2 is SVGIG in the germline V gene (reference sequence). The CDR3 coding sequence is TGTGCCTGGAGTGTTCCAGGGGCGGCGGTTCAGCCCCAGCATTTT. Its protein is CAWSVPGAAVQPQHF.